Included here is one TCR beta chain sequence, with context. Its specific antigen is unknown. Base qualities were left out, and no much larger clone turns up one base away. The donors were healthy, HIV-negative adults with no recently reported acute infections or vaccinations. Only Caucasian adults living in Nashville, Tennessee, USA were represented among the donors. Magnetic negative selection was used to enrich CD4+ T cells, after which naive cells were positively selected on CD45RA and the negative fraction became the memory subset. Blood was collected by leukapheresis, and PBMCs were isolated by Ficoll-Histopaque density gradient centrifugation and then cryopreserved in liquid nitrogen vapor phase. Purity and quantity of every magnetically sorted T cell population were checked by analytical flow cytometry. Genomic DNA was isolated from each sorted fraction and quantified by UV absorbance on a Nanodrop 2000c.

Trimming costs V 2 bases and J 6 bases, and their ends lie 17 bases apart. The CDR3 covers 16 residues, taking in both the cysteine and the phenylalanine. This entry keeps only the CDR3 DNA: 48 bases, framed from base 1. CDR1 is given as MNHNS and CDR2 as SASEGT, both from the germline V gene. TCR CDR3 regions were amplified from genomic DNA by multiplex PCR using the deep immunoSEQ assay. Genomic DNA extracted from each cell subset was distributed evenly over all wells of several immunoSEQ 96-well plates, and each plate served as one replicate. For sorted subsets, each replicate PCR was loaded with approximately 0.2 ug genomic DNA, equivalent to 25,000 to 30,000 T cell genomes. Purified libraries were measured with a Qubit 3.0 fluorometer, size-checked on a Bioanalyzer 2100, and measured again with the KAPA Library Quantification kit. Every immunoSEQ 96-well plate was sequenced on a dedicated single-read 150-cycle Illumina NextSeq 550 flow cell. The original pipeline was this. Because the immunoSEQ output held only junctional sequences and lacked quality scores, the filtering could not match the filtering applied to full-length reads. Sequences were annotated with PyIR, a Python wrapper for IgBLAST v1.9, using IMGT germline references to assign V/J genes and CDR3. Any read was removed if the V/J assignment was weak (E-value above 1e-6), the CDR3 was missing, or the read contained stop codons, out-of-frame junctions, or ambiguous translated residues. A V3J clonotype was defined by an identical inferred V gene, J gene, and CDR3 amino acid sequence. The percentage overlap between two repertoires was calculated by dividing the number of shared unique clonotypes by the size of the smaller repertoire. Repertoire richness was assessed with RTK rarefaction, the Chao1 estimator, and Recon v2.1 estimates of unobserved clonotypes. For all TCRbeta clonotypes obtained by the gDNA method from four donors, generation probabilities were computed with OLGA. Here the immuneACCESS table is served through TCRdb, limited to in-frame sequences with V and J called. Missing clones are a known gap in these copies; in checked studies unresolved V genes cover under half, and the rest lacks a known reason. The V and J calls and the clone size are those of that table, but D and trimming were determined from the DNA. Counted in this sample were roughly 1,000,000 clones; approximately 80% of them appeared once. The ten largest make up around 0.61% of the sample.

The sample comes from a study of shared clonotypes between healthy human individuals (dated by TCRdb to the early 2020s). Concerning the study at large: The cohort comprised a couple of women and three men aged 18 to 49 years. Per donor, three plates each were used for CD4 naive and CD4 memory, two for CD8 naive, and one for CD8 memory. To estimate repertoire size and how much clonotypes are shared between individuals, the study performed deep sequencing of blood TCR repertoires from 4 to 6 healthy adults. Different laboratories and diverse techniques were used to prepare libraries and sequence TCR repertoires, to increase sequencing depth and limit assay-specific biases. Leukapheresis yielded between about 0.85 and 10 billion PBMCs per donor. The study at large found these results: Naive subsets generally had larger estimated clonotype richness than memory subsets. Sampling was restricted to blood, and TCR repertoires in tissues likely differ from the TCR repertoires found in blood. When several donors were compared, the shared fraction of clonotypes was around 5.1% for naive CD4, 3% to 4% for naive CD8, about 2.4% for memory CD4, and 0.4% for memory CD8. Pairwise subsampling led to the expectation that sequencing depth would affect the degree of clonotype sharing among donors. The small number of donors limited the genetic and exposure-history diversity represented. Even with the large sequencing depth, rarefaction of the sorted-subset datasets indicated that sequencing was incomplete. Compared with non-shared clonotypes, the clonotypes found in all four sorted-subset donors had higher generation probabilities.

The sequence derives from a man between 18 and 29 years old in good health. Some clones in this sample may be carry-over from other donors' samples. This chain is built from TRBV6-1 and TRBJ1-5, with a tentative D gene TRBD1 over 5 matching bases. The sequenced material came from memory CD4+ T cells from PBMCs. The sample's cell subset or site label, in plain terms: CD45RA-negative fraction. Here is the DNA: TGTGCCAGCAGTGAAACGTTGGGTCAGGGAGGTCAGCCCCAGCATTTT. Protein translation: CASSETLGQGGQPQHF.